The 23 T cell receptor beta chains reported below all come from one sample, sequenced in a study of T cell responses to AZD1222 COVID-19 vaccine. Data came from immunoSEQ multiplex PCR; TCRdb stores just in-frame clones and leaves some out. The data show some 150,000 clones, over 80% seen once. The sample consisted of peripheral blood, taken 28 days after the second dose of the MenACWY control vaccine. The source is an adult who received the MenACWY meningococcal vaccine as a control.

The rearrangement joins TRBV19 to TRBJ1-5; 7 bases match TRBD1. The CDR3 totals 14 residues. V was clipped by 5 bases and J by 7 bases; unmatched bases: 8. The germline V gene encodes CDR1 LNHDA and CDR2 SQIVND (reference sequence). CDR3 DNA: TGTGCCAGTAGTGCGACAGGGTTACTGCAGCCCCAGCATTTT. As protein: CASSATGLLQPQHF.

The gene calls are TRBV5-8 and TRBJ1-2, with 7 bases lining up with TRBD1. The germline CDR1 and CDR2 sequences are SGHTS and YDEGEE. The trim removed 3 bases at V and 6 bases at J, leaving 8 bases unmatched. This CDR3 region has 14 residues. The CDR3 region is CASSSDGTVDGYTF. CDR3 coding DNA: TGTGCCAGCAGCTCGGATGGGACAGTAGATGGCTACACCTTC.

This chain uses TRBV4-3 with TRBJ2-3; TRBD2 matches 12 bases. Germline values: CDR1 LGHNA, CDR2 YSLEER. The CDR3 contains 16 residues. The trim removed 0 bases at V and 4 bases at J, leaving 2 bases unmatched. CDR3 bases: TGCGCCAGCAGCCAAGATCTAGCGGGGGGGTCAGATACGCAGTATTTT. Translating gives CASSQDLAGGSDTQYF.

The chain links TRBV6-1 to TRBJ2-2, with 9 bases fitting TRBD2. Trimming cost V 3 bases and J 2 bases; bases outside gene matches: 7. This CDR3 contains 17 residues. Per the germline V gene, CDR1 is MNHNS and CDR2 is SASEGT. CDR3 sequence (DNA): TGTGCCAGCAGTGATGCCGGACTAGCGCGTAACACCGGGGAGCTGTTTTTT. It codes for CASSDAGLARNTGELFF.

The chain employs TRBV10-1 and TRBJ2-2; D unresolved. The V and J ends lost 5 bases and 3 bases respectively, with 10 bases between them. CDR1 and CDR2 (germline): WNHNN, SYGVQD (reference sequence). The CDR3 is 14 residues long. The CDR3 DNA reads as TGCGCCAGCAGTCCGGTTCGGGACACCGGGGAGCTGTTTTTT. This translates into CASSPVRDTGELFF.

The gene calls are TRBV6-5 and TRBJ2-7, with D possibly matching TRBD2 (5 bases). This CDR3 has 14 residues. The germline CDR1 and CDR2 sequences are MNHEY and SVGAGI. Trimming removed 5 bases from V and 4 bases from J, with 15 bases in between. CDR3 nucleotides: TGTGCCAGCAGTCCCGGGCTAGCTCGGTACGAGCAGTACTTC. Protein product: CASSPGLARYEQYF.

This chain links TRBV29-1 with TRBJ2-2; D might be TRBD1 (6 bases). Germline V lookup: CDR1 SQVTM, CDR2 ANQGSEA. This CDR3 comprises 14 residues. V was clipped by 7 bases and J by 1 base, with 13 bases between them. The CDR3 here is CSGGGRLNTGELFF. CDR3 nucleotide sequence: TGCAGCGGTGGGGGCAGACTGAACACCGGGGAGCTGTTTTTT.

This clone was found once. This chain uses TRBV14 with TRBJ2-5; 11 bases match TRBD2. The CDR3 loop spans 15 amino acids. The V and J ends lost 1 base and 4 bases, in that order; junction bases with no gene match: 2. The germline gives CDR1 SGHDN, CDR2 FVKESK. CDR3 DNA: TGTGCCAGCAGCCAAGGACTAGCGGGAACAGAGACCCAGTACTTC. Translated, it gives CASSQGLAGTETQYF.

The chain joins TRBV28 to TRBJ2-3, with D maybe TRBD1 (6 bases). CDR3 size: 18 residues. Trimming took 4 bases from V and 2 from J, leaving 22 bases between them. Germline CDR1 reads MDHEN; CDR2 reads SYDVKM. The CDR3 region is CASSSPKPPRTATDTQYF. CDR3 coding DNA: TGTGCCAGCAGTTCTCCAAAACCACCACGGACAGCCACAGATACGCAGTATTTT.

The gene calls are TRBV7-2 and TRBJ2-2; D not resolved. CDR1 SGHTA and CDR2 FQGNSA come from the germline V gene. Trimming took 1 base from V and 7 from J, leaving 7 bases between them. The CDR3 runs to 13 residues. CDR3 residues: CASSLGQIGELFF. For the CDR3, the DNA is TGTGCCAGCAGCTTAGGGCAGATCGGGGAGCTGTTTTTT. The variable domain in full, completed from reference TRBV7-2 and TRBJ2-2, reads GAGVSQSPSNKVTEKGKDVELRCDPISGHTALYWYRQSLGQGLEFLIYFQGNSAPDKSGLPSDRFSAERTGGSVSTLTIQRTQQEDSAVYLCASSLGQIGELFFGEGSRLTVL.

CDR3 region: CAISEGPHSGNTIYF. The DNA for the CDR3 is TGTGCCATCAGTGAGGGACCGCACTCTGGAAACACCATATATTTT. The chain carries TRBV10-3 and TRBJ1-3; D ambiguous. The CDR3 consists of 15 residues. The V end lost 2 bases, the J end lost 0 bases, and 8 bases lay between the germline ends. CDR1 is ENHRY and CDR2 is SYGVKD in the germline V gene.

The chain employs TRBV9 and TRBJ2-2, with D hard to call. V lost 0 bases to trimming and J lost 5 bases, with 8 bases between them. CDR3 length: 14 amino acids. CDR1 is SGDLS and CDR2 is YYNGEE in the germline V gene. DNA of the CDR3: TGTGCCAGCAGCGTAGATGAAGGGACCGGGGAGCTGTTTTTT. Amino acids: CASSVDEGTGELFF.

The gene calls are TRBV5-6 and TRBJ1-4; TRBD1 agrees at 8 bases. The CDR3 is made up of 13 amino acids. With V trimmed by 4 bases and J by 8 bases, 4 bases remained unmatched. The germline CDR1 and CDR2 sequences are SGHDT and YYEEEE. The chain's CDR3 is CASSPDRGEKLFF. The CDR3 DNA is TGTGCCAGCAGCCCCGACAGGGGAGAAAAACTGTTTTTT.

V usage is TRBV28 and J usage is TRBJ1-5; D not certain. Germline CDR1 is MDHEN and CDR2 is SYDVKM. V was pared by 6 bases and J by 3 bases, with 9 bases between. The CDR3 has 13 amino acids. CDR3 protein: CASRSSYNQPQHF. CDR3 nucleotide sequence: TGTGCCAGCAGAAGCTCCTACAATCAGCCCCAGCATTTT.

J is TRBJ2-7 and V is TRBV7-2; D is undetermined. V lost 1 base and J 6 bases, leaving 16 bases between the germline ends. CDR3 length: 15 amino acids. In germline, CDR1 is SGHTA, CDR2 FQGNSA. CDR3 loop: CASSLVGRSRAEQYF. Here the CDR3 DNA reads TGTGCCAGCAGCTTAGTCGGTCGTTCTAGGGCCGAGCAGTACTTC.

This chain uses TRBV5-7 with TRBJ1-5; 8 bases are a match to TRBD1. TRBV5-7 falls under the ORF class, with uncertain function. The CDR3 spans 16 residues. V shed 5 bases, J shed 3 bases, and the junction held 10 bases outside the gene matches. Here the CDR3 reads CASRKGQGAANQPQHF. In nucleotides, the CDR3 is TGTGCCAGCAGAAAAGGGCAGGGGGCAGCCAATCAGCCCCAGCATTTT.

The gene calls are TRBV19 and TRBJ1-5; a weak D match, TRBD1 (6 bases). The germline V and J ends were trimmed by 1 base and 7 bases, with 11 bases remaining between them. Per the germline V gene, CDR1 is LNHDA and CDR2 is SQIVND (reference sequence). The CDR3 is 14 amino acids. In DNA, the CDR3 is TGTGCCAGTAGTATAGTTGCTACAGGGCAGCCCCAGCATTTT. Translating it yields CASSIVATGQPQHF.

The chain joins TRBV4-1 to TRBJ2-7; the match to TRBD2 covers 11 bases. Germline CDR1 and CDR2: MGHRA and YSYEKL. V gave up 4 bases and J gave up 1 base; unmatched junction bases: 12. CDR3 length equals 18 residues. The chain's CDR3 is CASSRGPSASGRSYEQYF. CDR3 nucleotide sequence: TGCGCCAGCAGCCGTGGTCCATCGGCTAGCGGGAGGTCCTACGAGCAGTACTTC.

The chain carries TRBV24-1 and TRBJ2-3; TRBD2 aligns across 8 bases. The J segment lost 5 bases and the V segment lost 4 bases, leaving 13 bases of the junction unmatched. Germline CDR1 KGHDR, CDR2 SFDVKD. The CDR3 runs 17 residues. CDR3 loop: CATSDPSIAGMQDTQYF. CDR3 sequence (DNA): TGTGCCACCAGTGACCCGAGTATAGCGGGAATGCAAGATACGCAGTATTTT.

The chain employs TRBV20-1 and TRBJ1-1, with 8 positions matching TRBD1. The length of the CDR3 is 14 residues. V lost 3 bases and J lost 1; bases outside the gene matches: 4. CDR1 and CDR2 (germline): DFQATT, SNEGSKA (reference sequence). CDR3 region: CSASDRGANTEAFF. The CDR3, as DNA: TGCAGTGCTAGTGACAGGGGCGCGAACACTGAAGCTTTCTTT.

This chain links TRBV5-1 with TRBJ2-5; TRBD1 might be the D (6 bases). The V end was cut by 4 bases, the J end by 2 bases, with 15 bases between. From germline, CDR1 is SGHRS and CDR2 YFSETQ. This CDR3 spans 15 amino acids. The CDR3 nucleotides are TGCGCCAGCAGCCAGATACAGGGCGGGCAAGAGACCCAGTACTTC. Translating it yields CASSQIQGGQETQYF.

V and J are TRBV4-1 and TRBJ2-7, with D perhaps TRBD1 (6 bases). Per the germline V gene, CDR1 is MGHRA and CDR2 is YSYEKL. Trimming shortened V by 2 bases and J by 3 bases, and 11 bases separated the two germline ends. This CDR3 has 14 amino acids. The CDR3 reads CASSQLGQIYEQYF. The CDR3 bases are TGCGCCAGCAGCCAACTTGGACAGATCTACGAGCAGTACTTC.

On this clone: An end of the junction differs from the germline gene, which may be a read error. The rearrangement links TRBV19 to TRBJ2-2, with 8 bases matching TRBD1. CDR1 is LNHDA and CDR2 is SQIVND in the germline V gene (reference sequence). This CDR3 is 16 amino acids long. As DNA, the CDR3 is TGTGCCAGTAGTAGACAGGGGTCCAGGAACGCCGGGGAGCTGTTTTTT. It translates to CASSRQGSRNAGELFF.